This record concerns one T cell receptor beta chain sequence. This CDR3 region has 14 residues. CDR1 and CDR2 from the germline V gene are SEHNR and FQNEAQ (reference sequence). The J segment lost 3 bases and the V segment lost 3 bases, leaving 3 bases of the junction unmatched. Researchers sorted participants into cohorts using their self-reported clinical history. This specimen belongs to a study of blood T cell repertoires in COVID-19. On the study more broadly: The cDNA or gDNA used as material had been derived from T cells, B-cell-depleted T cells, or PBMCs.

The assay was immunoSEQ multiplex PCR, and TCRdb's table has in-frame clones only and misses some. The sample yields some 380,000 clones, 88% seen once. This clonotype originated in a woman aged 40 to 50 with acute COVID-19. The rearrangement joins TRBV7-9 to TRBJ1-2; 8 positions match TRBD1. Sequences were obtained from PBMCs or T cells enriched from blood (not recorded which). Here the CDR3 DNA reads TGTGCCAGCAGCTTCTCGGACAGGGACTATGGCTACACCTTC. Translated, it gives CASSFSDRDYGYTF. The full variable domain, in which reference TRBV7-9 and TRBJ1-2 provide the parts outside the CDR3, is DTGVSQNPRHKITKRGQNVTFRCDPISEHNRLYWYRQTLGQGPEFLTYFQNEAQLEKSRLLSDRFSAERPKGSFSTLEIQRTEQGDSAMYLCASSFSDRDYGYTFGSGTRLTVV.